This is a list of T cell receptor beta chains from one sample in a study of CD4 T cells in relation to SARS-CoV-2 and coronaviruses. Clones were sequenced by immunoSEQ multiplex PCR, and TCRdb holds only the in-frame ones, with some missing. The data show tens of thousands of clones, with roughly 93% seen just once and about 0.23% held by the top ten. Source material: naive CD4+ T cells from PBMCs. The receptors come from a human donor in good health. The CDR3 runs from the conserved cysteine through the conserved F or W. D genes are given only for firm matches. Size values are once, few and many counts, or a class for expanded clones, and some rows have none.

d_call: TRBD1; v_call: TRBV27; clone_size: -; j_call: TRBJ2-7; cdr3_nt: TGTGCCAGCAGCCGGGACAGAGGATTCTACGAGCAGTACTTC; cdr3_aa: CASSRDRGFYEQYF
d_call: TRBD1; v_call: TRBV7-2; clone_size: -; j_call: TRBJ2-7; cdr3_nt: TGTGCCAGCAGCTTCGGGACAGGGGGCCCCGACGAGCAGTACTTC; cdr3_aa: CASSFGTGGPDEQYF
d_call: TRBD1; v_call: TRBV7-9; clone_size: few; j_call: TRBJ2-7; cdr3_nt: TGTGCCAGCAGCGTCGGGACAGGTACCTACGAGCAGTACTTC; cdr3_aa: CASSVGTGTYEQYF
d_call: TRBD1; v_call: TRBV5-1; clone_size: -; j_call: TRBJ2-7; cdr3_nt: TGCGCCAGCAGCCTGGGGACAGCCCTCACCTACGAGCAGTACTTC; cdr3_aa: CASSLGTALTYEQYF
d_call: -; v_call: TRBV7-8; clone_size: -; j_call: TRBJ1-2; cdr3_nt: TGTGCCAGCAGCTTAGGGGTAAACTATGGCTACACCTTC; cdr3_aa: CASSLGVNYGYTF
d_call: TRBD2; v_call: TRBV2; clone_size: -; j_call: TRBJ2-1; cdr3_nt: TGTGCCAGCAAACGACTAGCGGGAGGCAATGAGCAGTTCTTC; cdr3_aa: CASKRLAGGNEQFF
d_call: -; v_call: TRBV7-2; clone_size: -; j_call: TRBJ1-2; cdr3_nt: TGTGCCAGCAGTAGGGGCGCTTCACAGGGTGACTATGGCTACACCTTC; cdr3_aa: CASSRGASQGDYGYTF
d_call: TRBD1; v_call: TRBV10-3; clone_size: -; j_call: TRBJ1-1; cdr3_nt: TGTGCCACCTACAATCAACAGGGGGCAAGGGTAAACACTGAAGCTTTCTTT; cdr3_aa: CATYNQQGARVNTEAFF
d_call: -; v_call: TRBV3-1/TRBV3-2; clone_size: -; j_call: TRBJ1-5; cdr3_nt: TGTGCCAGCAGCTCGGGACTCCTCGGGCCCCAGCATTTT; cdr3_aa: CASSSGLLGPQHF
d_call: TRBD1; v_call: TRBV7-9; clone_size: -; j_call: TRBJ2-2; cdr3_nt: TGTGCCACCCGGGGTGACAGGGGGCAGGACACCGGGGAGCTGTTTTTT; cdr3_aa: CATRGDRGQDTGELFF
d_call: TRBD2; v_call: TRBV18; clone_size: -; j_call: TRBJ2-3; cdr3_nt: TGTGCCAGCTCACCCTCCCTAGCGGGAGGGGCAGATACGCAGTATTTT; cdr3_aa: CASSPSLAGGADTQYF
d_call: -; v_call: TRBV19; clone_size: once; j_call: TRBJ2-2; cdr3_nt: TGTGCCAGTAGTGGTCGGGGTAGGGTCGGGGAGCTGTTTTTT; cdr3_aa: CASSGRGRVGELFF
d_call: -; v_call: TRBV5-4; clone_size: -; j_call: TRBJ2-7; cdr3_nt: TGTGCCAGCAGCATCCCCGGGACCTCCTCCTCCTACGAGCAGTACTTC; cdr3_aa: CASSIPGTSSSYEQYF
d_call: -; v_call: TRBV15; clone_size: -; j_call: TRBJ2-7; cdr3_nt: TGTGCCACCAGCAGAGTATCGGGGGAGCAGTACTTC; cdr3_aa: CATSRVSGEQYF
d_call: -; v_call: TRBV28; clone_size: -; j_call: TRBJ2-7; cdr3_nt: TGTGCCAGCAGTTTATTTGAGGGCTACGAGCAGTACTTC; cdr3_aa: CASSLFEGYEQYF
d_call: -; v_call: TRBV19; clone_size: -; j_call: TRBJ1-5; cdr3_nt: TGTGCCAGTAGTCGGACGGGCTTGCAACAGCCCCAGCATTTT; cdr3_aa: CASSRTGLQQPQHF
d_call: -; v_call: TRBV5-6; clone_size: -; j_call: TRBJ2-2; cdr3_nt: TGTGCCAGCAGCTTGGCGCCAGCCTACACCGGGGAGCTGTTTTTT; cdr3_aa: CASSLAPAYTGELFF
d_call: TRBD1; v_call: TRBV5-1; clone_size: -; j_call: TRBJ1-4; cdr3_nt: TGCGCCAGCAGCGTCGGGACAGCAACTAATGAAAAACTGTTTTTT; cdr3_aa: CASSVGTATNEKLFF
d_call: -; v_call: TRBV6-5; clone_size: -; j_call: TRBJ1-5; cdr3_nt: TGTGCCAGCAGAACCAATGGGAATCAGCCCCAGCATTTT; cdr3_aa: CASRTNGNQPQHF
d_call: -; v_call: TRBV4-2; clone_size: -; j_call: TRBJ1-1; cdr3_nt: TGTGCCAGCAGCCTAAGATTGGCCAGGGGAGGGGAAGCTTTCTTT; cdr3_aa: CASSLRLARGGEAFF
d_call: -; v_call: TRBV14; clone_size: -; j_call: TRBJ2-7; cdr3_nt: TGTGCCAGCAGCGCCATCACGCCAGGTTACGAGCAGTACTTC; cdr3_aa: CASSAITPGYEQYF
d_call: -; v_call: TRBV5-1; clone_size: -; j_call: TRBJ2-7; cdr3_nt: TGCGCCAGCAGCTCGCTGGGGCATCGAAGCTCCTACGAGCAGTACTTC; cdr3_aa: CASSSLGHRSSYEQYF
d_call: -; v_call: TRBV5-1; clone_size: once; j_call: TRBJ2-5; cdr3_nt: TGCGCCAGCAGCTTGGCCGGGACAAGGGGAGAGACCCAGTACTTC; cdr3_aa: CASSLAGTRGETQYF
d_call: -; v_call: TRBV28; clone_size: -; j_call: TRBJ1-1; cdr3_nt: TGTGCCAGCACCCCTGGGACTCGGGGGACTGAAGCTTTCTTT; cdr3_aa: CASTPGTRGTEAFF
d_call: -; v_call: TRBV11-2; clone_size: -; j_call: TRBJ1-1; cdr3_nt: TGTGCCAGCAGCCCGCCGGGCGCGACTGAAGCTTTCTTT; cdr3_aa: CASSPPGATEAFF
d_call: -; v_call: TRBV14; clone_size: -; j_call: TRBJ2-1; cdr3_nt: TGTGCCAGCAGCGGACTCAGCTCCTACAATGAGCAGTTCTTC; cdr3_aa: CASSGLSSYNEQFF
d_call: TRBD1; v_call: TRBV7-2; clone_size: -; j_call: TRBJ2-2; cdr3_nt: TGTGCCAGCAGCTCTGACAGGGGCGGGGAGCTGTTTTTT; cdr3_aa: CASSSDRGGELFF
d_call: -; v_call: TRBV6-1; clone_size: -; j_call: TRBJ1-1; cdr3_nt: TGTGCCAGCAGTGAAAATTGGGGGAGCACTGAAGCTTTCTTT; cdr3_aa: CASSENWGSTEAFF
d_call: -; v_call: TRBV7-9; clone_size: -; j_call: TRBJ1-1; cdr3_nt: TGTGCCAGCAGCTCGGGGCCGAGGGTCTCTGAAGCTTTCTTT; cdr3_aa: CASSSGPRVSEAFF
d_call: -; v_call: TRBV14; clone_size: -; j_call: TRBJ1-3; cdr3_nt: TGTGCCAGCAGCCAAGTCCTCGTTTCATCCGGAAACACCATATATTTT; cdr3_aa: CASSQVLVSSGNTIYF
d_call: -; v_call: TRBV6-2/TRBV6-3; clone_size: -; j_call: TRBJ1-2; cdr3_nt: TGTGCCAGCAGCAACCGGGGGAGGAGTGGCTACACCTTC; cdr3_aa: CASSNRGRSGYTF
d_call: -; v_call: TRBV19; clone_size: -; j_call: TRBJ2-1; cdr3_nt: TGTGCCAGTAGTATAGGGGGCTACAATGAGCAGTTCTTC; cdr3_aa: CASSIGGYNEQFF
d_call: -; v_call: TRBV11-2; clone_size: once; j_call: TRBJ1-6; cdr3_nt: TGTGCCAGCAGCTCCCCGGGTAGGGGCTATAATTCACCCCTCCACTTT; cdr3_aa: CASSSPGRGYNSPLHF
d_call: TRBD1; v_call: TRBV6-5; clone_size: -; j_call: TRBJ2-7; cdr3_nt: TGTGCCAGCTTCCCCCCAGGGGGCGGTGAGCAGTACTTC; cdr3_aa: CASFPPGGGEQYF
d_call: -; v_call: TRBV28; clone_size: -; j_call: TRBJ1-3; cdr3_nt: TGTGCCAGCACGGTGGGGTCTGGAAACACCATATATTTT; cdr3_aa: CASTVGSGNTIYF
d_call: TRBD2; v_call: TRBV4-1; clone_size: once; j_call: TRBJ2-7; cdr3_nt: TGCGCCAGCAGCCAAGATCGGCGGGAGGGTGGTGAGCAGTACTTC; cdr3_aa: CASSQDRREGGEQYF
d_call: TRBD1; v_call: TRBV10-3; clone_size: once; j_call: TRBJ1-1; cdr3_nt: TGTGCCATCAGCCCTGACAGGGGCTTGGCGAACACTGAAGCTTTCTTT; cdr3_aa: CAISPDRGLANTEAFF
d_call: TRBD1; v_call: TRBV6-5; clone_size: -; j_call: TRBJ2-7; cdr3_nt: TGTGCCAGCAGTTTAGGGGACAGGGGCTACGAGCAGTACTTC; cdr3_aa: CASSLGDRGYEQYF
d_call: TRBD1; v_call: TRBV3-1/TRBV3-2; clone_size: -; j_call: TRBJ1-4; cdr3_nt: TGTGCCAGCAGCCAAGAAGTCGGACAGGGGAAACTGTTTTTT; cdr3_aa: CASSQEVGQGKLFF
d_call: -; v_call: TRBV21-1; clone_size: -; j_call: TRBJ2-1; cdr3_nt: TGTGCCAGCAGCCCAAAGACACTAGCCCTTAACAATGAGCAGTTCTTC; cdr3_aa: CASSPKTLALNNEQFF
d_call: -; v_call: TRBV12-3/TRBV12-4; clone_size: -; j_call: TRBJ1-2; cdr3_nt: TGTGCCAGCAGGCGGCAGGGTGACTATGGCTACACCTTC; cdr3_aa: CASRRQGDYGYTF
d_call: -; v_call: TRBV5-1; clone_size: -; j_call: TRBJ2-4; cdr3_nt: TGCGCCAGCAGCTTTGCCGGGGAAAACATTCAGTACTTC; cdr3_aa: CASSFAGENIQYF
d_call: -; v_call: TRBV5-1; clone_size: -; j_call: TRBJ1-4; cdr3_nt: TGCGCCAGCAGCTTGGAAGGGCCATGGGAAAAACTGTTTTTT; cdr3_aa: CASSLEGPWEKLFF
d_call: -; v_call: TRBV7-2; clone_size: -; j_call: TRBJ1-1; cdr3_nt: TGTGCCAGCAGCTCCACTTGGGACGGCACTGAAGCTTTCTTT; cdr3_aa: CASSSTWDGTEAFF
d_call: -; v_call: TRBV3-1/TRBV3-2; clone_size: -; j_call: TRBJ1-2; cdr3_nt: TGTGCCAGCAGCCAAGATCGGGGTGGCTACACCTTC; cdr3_aa: CASSQDRGGYTF
d_call: -; v_call: TRBV19; clone_size: -; j_call: TRBJ1-1; cdr3_nt: TGTGCCAGTAGTAAGAGGGACGGACAAATGAACACTGAAGCTTTCTTT; cdr3_aa: CASSKRDGQMNTEAFF
d_call: -; v_call: TRBV5-1; clone_size: -; j_call: TRBJ1-3; cdr3_nt: TGCGCCAGCAGCCAAACGACTGCAAGCTCTGGAAACACCATATATTTT; cdr3_aa: CASSQTTASSGNTIYF
d_call: -; v_call: TRBV4-1; clone_size: -; j_call: TRBJ2-5; cdr3_nt: TGCGCCAGCAGCCAAGCCCGCGGGGCGGAACAAGAGACCCAGTACTTC; cdr3_aa: CASSQARGAEQETQYF
d_call: -; v_call: TRBV30; clone_size: -; j_call: TRBJ1-3; cdr3_nt: TGTGCCTGGACTCCTGGGGGAAGGTCTGGAAACACCATATATTTT; cdr3_aa: CAWTPGGRSGNTIYF
d_call: TRBD1; v_call: TRBV7-2; clone_size: -; j_call: TRBJ2-7; cdr3_nt: TGTGCCAGCAGCCGTCTAGGGGACAGCCCCTACGAGCAGTACTTC; cdr3_aa: CASSRLGDSPYEQYF
d_call: TRBD2; v_call: TRBV6-1; clone_size: once; j_call: TRBJ2-2; cdr3_nt: TGTGCCAGTACTAGCGGGGGGGCGAACACCGGGGAGCTGTTTTTT; cdr3_aa: CASTSGGANTGELFF
d_call: TRBD1; v_call: TRBV15; clone_size: -; j_call: TRBJ2-5; cdr3_nt: TGTGCCACCAGCAGAGTTTCGGGGACAGGGGCAGGGACCCAGTACTTC; cdr3_aa: CATSRVSGTGAGTQYF
d_call: TRBD1; v_call: TRBV5-4; clone_size: -; j_call: TRBJ1-1; cdr3_nt: TGTGCCAGCAGCACCAGGACAGGGGCTACTGAAGCTTTCTTT; cdr3_aa: CASSTRTGATEAFF
d_call: TRBD2; v_call: TRBV19; clone_size: -; j_call: TRBJ2-3; cdr3_nt: TGTGCCAGTAGTCTCGGACTAGCGGGAGGGCCAGAGGATACGCAGTATTTT; cdr3_aa: CASSLGLAGGPEDTQYF
d_call: -; v_call: TRBV7-3; clone_size: -; j_call: TRBJ1-2; cdr3_nt: TGTGCCAGCAGCCCAGGGATTAACTATGGCTACACCTTC; cdr3_aa: CASSPGINYGYTF